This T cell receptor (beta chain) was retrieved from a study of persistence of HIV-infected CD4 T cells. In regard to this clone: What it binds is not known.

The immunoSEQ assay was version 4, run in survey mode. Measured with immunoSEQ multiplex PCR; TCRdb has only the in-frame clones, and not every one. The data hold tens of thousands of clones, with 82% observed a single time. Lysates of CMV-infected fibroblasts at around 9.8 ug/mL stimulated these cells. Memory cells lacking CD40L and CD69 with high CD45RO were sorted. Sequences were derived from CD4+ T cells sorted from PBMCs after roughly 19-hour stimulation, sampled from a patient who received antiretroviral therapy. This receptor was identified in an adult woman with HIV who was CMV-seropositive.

The CDR3 reads CSAKSGTSVGETQYF. CDR3 sequence (DNA): TGCAGCGCGAAATCCGGGACTAGCGTTGGAGAGACCCAGTACTTC. The chain joins TRBV29-1 to TRBJ2-5, with TRBD2 identical over 10 bases. Germline lookup yields CDR1 SQVTM and CDR2 ANQGSEA. After removal of 7 bases from V and 4 bases from J, the junction contained 12 bases not matched to a gene. This CDR3 is 15 amino acids long.